This paragraph covers one T cell receptor beta chain sequence. What it binds is not known. These data originate in a study of cytomegalovirus exposure and HLA in healthy donors. Study observations and caveats: Later genetic work tied a missense DCLRE1C variant to beta-chain V and J trimming.

The V gene's germline CDR1 is MDHEN and CDR2 SYDVKM. Trimming cost V 3 bases and J 7 bases; bases outside gene matches: 9. The CDR3 is made up of 15 amino acids. PCR amplification relied on 60 Vbeta primers (plus 13 Jbeta primers). Produced via immunoSEQ multiplex PCR; TCRdb's table is partial and in-frame only. The sample has about 110,000 clones, roughly 80% seen once. The receptor's source is a man aged 25 to 45 in good health and CMV-seropositive. The J gene is TRBJ2-5, the V gene TRBV28, with TRBD2 matching over 9 bases. The sample was PBMCs. The CDR3 coding sequence is TGTGCCAGCAGTTTCCCTAGCGGGGTCGATCGGACCCAGTACTTC. Its translation is CASSFPSGVDRTQYF. The full variable domain, its missing parts supplied by reference TRBV28 and TRBJ2-5, is DVKVTQSSRYLVKRTGEKVFLECVQDMDHENMFWYRQDPGLGLRLIYFSYDVKMKEKGDIPEGYSVSREKKERFSLILESASTNQTSMYLCASSFPSGVDRTQYFGPGTRLLVL.